The rows below give T cell receptor beta chains drawn from one sample of a study of blood T cell repertoires in COVID-19. Data came from immunoSEQ multiplex PCR; TCRdb stores just in-frame clones and leaves some out. The data hold approximately 82,000 clones, with around 84% observed a single time. Sequenced input: peripheral blood. All receptors come from a woman between 70 and 85 years old with acute or convalescent COVID-19. Both conserved end residues are part of each CDR3. A D gene is named only where the DNA matches it firmly. Size tells how often a clone was seen (once, few, many) or the class of an expanded clone, and some rows leave it out.

j_call,d_call,cdr3_length,clone_size,v_call,cdr3_aa,cdr3_nt
TRBJ1-4,.,12,.,TRBV12-3/TRBV12-4,CASSFLRSELFF,TGTGCCAGCAGTTTTCTCCGATCGGAACTGTTTTTT
TRBJ1-1,TRBD1,14,.,TRBV19,CASSIEGQGSEAFF,TGTGCCAGTAGTATAGAGGGACAGGGGTCGGAAGCTTTCTTT
TRBJ2-7,TRBD2,11,.,TRBV20-1,CSASGRSEQYF,TGCAGTGCTAGCGGGAGGAGCGAGCAGTACTTC
TRBJ2-1,.,14,.,TRBV19,CASNLRRGWNEQFF,TGTGCCAGTAACCTCCGTCGGGGTTGGAATGAGCAGTTCTTC
TRBJ2-5,.,13,.,TRBV12-2,CASLTSNQETQYF,TGTGCATCCTTGACTAGTAACCAAGAGACCCAGTACTTC
TRBJ2-7,.,14,.,TRBV19,CASSGGGAFYEQYF,TGTGCCAGTAGTGGGGGGGGCGCATTCTACGAGCAGTACTTC
TRBJ1-1,.,15,.,TRBV5-1,CASSLGDSTNTEAFF,TGCGCCAGCAGCTTGGGAGACAGCACAAACACTGAAGCTTTCTTT
TRBJ1-5,TRBD1,15,.,TRBV6-5,CASRPTGRGNQPQHF,TGTGCCAGCAGGCCGACAGGGAGAGGCAATCAGCCCCAGCATTTT
TRBJ2-5,TRBD2,15,once,TRBV30,CAWSVGGAGVETQYF,TGTGCCTGGAGTGTGGGAGGGGCGGGAGTGGAGACCCAGTACTTC
TRBJ1-5,.,14,.,TRBV2,CASSLDRFNQPQHF,TGTGCCAGCAGTCTTGACAGATTCAATCAGCCCCAGCATTTT
TRBJ1-5,.,15,few,TRBV7-2,CASSPYRNSNQPQHF,TGTGCCAGCAGCCCTTACAGAAATAGCAATCAGCCCCAGCATTTT
TRBJ2-2,.,15,few,TRBV7-9,CASSLSYSNTGELFF,TGTGCCAGCAGCTTATCCTACAGTAACACCGGGGAGCTGTTTTTT
TRBJ2-5,TRBD1,13,.,TRBV18,CASSGDRKETQYF,TGTGCCAGCTCAGGGGACAGAAAAGAGACCCAGTACTTC
TRBJ1-1,.,14,.,TRBV7-9,CASTLEGWNTEAFF,TGTGCCAGCACCCTAGAGGGATGGAACACTGAAGCTTTCTTT
TRBJ1-4,TRBD1,16,.,TRBV7-9,CASSRGQGTTNEKLFF,TGTGCCAGCAGCCGGGGACAGGGGACAACTAATGAAAAACTGTTTTTT
TRBJ1-1,.,15,.,TRBV6-6,CASSYPRELNTEAFF,TGTGCCAGCAGTTATCCCAGGGAATTGAACACTGAAGCTTTCTTT
TRBJ1-1,TRBD1,17,.,TRBV9,CASSVSSRTGLNTEAFF,TGTGCCAGCAGCGTCAGCTCTAGGACAGGATTGAACACTGAAGCTTTCTTT
TRBJ1-6,TRBD1,14,.,TRBV27,CASKPDRGGSPLHF,TGTGCCAGCAAGCCCGACAGGGGGGGTTCACCCCTCCACTTT
TRBJ2-1,.,14,.,TRBV29-1,CSVVAGESYNEQFF,TGCAGCGTTGTGGCAGGGGAGAGCTACAATGAGCAGTTCTTC
TRBJ1-1,.,14,.,TRBV3-1/TRBV3-2,CASSVSGGGTEAFF,TGTGCCAGCAGCGTATCGGGCGGGGGCACTGAAGCTTTCTTT
TRBJ2-5,.,16,.,TRBV4-1,CASSQDSPGPQETQYF,TGCGCCAGCAGCCAAGATTCCCCAGGGCCCCAGGAGACCCAGTACTTC
TRBJ1-5,TRBD1,18,.,TRBV6-2/TRBV6-3,CASSYPRTGSGSNQPQHF,TGTGCCAGCAGTTACCCCCGGACAGGGAGTGGTAGCAATCAGCCCCAGCATTTT
TRBJ1-1,TRBD1,16,.,TRBV9,CASSVGSGQGKTEAFF,TGTGCCAGCAGCGTGGGCTCGGGACAGGGGAAGACTGAAGCTTTCTTT
TRBJ1-1,.,15,.,TRBV28,CASSFNGGLNTEAFF,TGTGCCAGCAGTTTCAACGGGGGACTGAACACTGAAGCTTTCTTT
TRBJ2-1,.,17,many,TRBV5-8,CASSLGLDGSSSNEQFF,TGTGCCAGCAGCTTGGGTCTCGACGGGAGTTCGTCCAATGAGCAGTTCTTC